This T cell receptor beta chain comes out of a study of blood T cell repertoires in COVID-19. Produced via immunoSEQ multiplex PCR; TCRdb's table is partial and in-frame only. The sample lists around 300,000 clones; around 89% were seen once. V gave up 4 bases and J gave up 5 bases; unmatched junction bases: 9. CDR3 length: 15 amino acids. Germline CDR1 is SGHRS and CDR2 is YFSETQ. Sequenced: peripheral blood. This chain joins TRBV5-1 and TRBJ2-3; 8 positions agree with TRBD2. This sequence originates from a woman in her forties or fifties with active or convalescent COVID-19. For the CDR3, the DNA is TGCGCCAGCAGCCCTGGACTAGCCGAGAGAGATACGCAGTATTTT. Protein product: CASSPGLAERDTQYF.